Sequencing of this TCR beta chain was carried out in a study of PD-1 blockade in classical Hodgkin lymphoma. General study points: Individuals initiating nivolumab under 1 year after ASCT were excluded. Newly diagnosed patients had diversity similar to the baseline diversity of complete responders. Repertoires differed for reasons still undefined, possibly disease activity or prior therapy. Reports described newly diagnosed patients as having lower baseline TCR diversity than healthy donors.

This clone appeared a single time. Its target is unknown. Repertoires were generated with immunoSEQ multiplex PCR, while TCRdb's copy carries only in-frame clones and drops some. Of 50,000 to 65,000 clones listed, approximately 94% were seen once; the top ten hold 8%. Germline V gives CDR1 LNHDA, CDR2 SQIVND (reference sequence). After removal of 7 bases from V and 3 bases from J, the junction contained 6 bases not matched to a gene. There are 14 residues in the CDR3. Time point meaning: cycle 4 day 1 (C4D1), after about 6 weeks of nivolumab. Brentuximab vedotin exposure varied, and every patient relapsed after autologous stem cell transplantation.

V is TRBV19 and J is TRBJ2-7; 10 positions match TRBD1. The sequence was obtained from a human donor with classical Hodgkin lymphoma. The sequencing here drew on peripheral blood mononuclear cells (PBMCs), taken before the fourth cycle of nivolumab. CDR3 coding DNA: TGTGCCAGTACCCCCGGGACAGGGGTCTACGAGCAGTACTTC. Translation gives CASTPGTGVYEQYF.